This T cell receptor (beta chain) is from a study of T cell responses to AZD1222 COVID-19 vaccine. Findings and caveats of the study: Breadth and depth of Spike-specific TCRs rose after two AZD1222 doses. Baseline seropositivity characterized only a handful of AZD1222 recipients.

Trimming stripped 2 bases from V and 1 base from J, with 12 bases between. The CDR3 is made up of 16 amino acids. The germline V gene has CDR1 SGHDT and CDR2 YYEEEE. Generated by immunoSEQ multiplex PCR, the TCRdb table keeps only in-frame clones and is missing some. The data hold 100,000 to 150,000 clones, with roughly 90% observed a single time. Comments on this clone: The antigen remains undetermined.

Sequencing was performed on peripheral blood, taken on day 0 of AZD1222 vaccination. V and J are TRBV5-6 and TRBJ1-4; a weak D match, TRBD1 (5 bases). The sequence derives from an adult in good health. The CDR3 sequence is CASSFGTSVTNEKLFF. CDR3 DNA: TGTGCCAGCAGCTTCGGGACTTCCGTAACTAATGAAAAACTGTTTTTT.